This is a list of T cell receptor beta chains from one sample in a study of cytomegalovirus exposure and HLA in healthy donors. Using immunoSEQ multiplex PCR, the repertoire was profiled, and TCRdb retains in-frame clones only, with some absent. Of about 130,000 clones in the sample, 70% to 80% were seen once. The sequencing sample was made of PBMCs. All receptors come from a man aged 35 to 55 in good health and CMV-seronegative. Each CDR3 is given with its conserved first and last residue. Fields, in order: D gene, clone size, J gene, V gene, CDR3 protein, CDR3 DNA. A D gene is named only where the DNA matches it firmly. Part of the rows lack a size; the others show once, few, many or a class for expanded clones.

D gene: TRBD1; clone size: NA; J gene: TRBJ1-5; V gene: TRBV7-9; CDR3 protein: CASSPGDSYYSNQPQHF; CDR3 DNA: TGTGCCAGCAGCCCAGGGGACAGTTACTATAGCAATCAGCCCCAGCATTTT
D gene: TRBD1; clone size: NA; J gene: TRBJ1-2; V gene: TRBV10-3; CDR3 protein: CAISEKGAQGIGGYTF; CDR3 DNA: TGTGCCATCAGTGAGAAGGGGGCGCAAGGTATCGGAGGCTACACCTTC
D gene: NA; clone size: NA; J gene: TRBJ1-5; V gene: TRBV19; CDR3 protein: CASSIAQGSGKQPQHF; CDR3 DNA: TGTGCCAGTAGCATCGCACAGGGTTCAGGCAAGCAGCCCCAGCATTTT
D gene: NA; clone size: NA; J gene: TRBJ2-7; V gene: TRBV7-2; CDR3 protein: CASSFGMYEQYF; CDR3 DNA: TGTGCCAGCAGCTTCGGTATGTACGAGCAGTACTTC
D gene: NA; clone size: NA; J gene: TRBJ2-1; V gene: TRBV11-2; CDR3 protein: CASEALASALGEQFF; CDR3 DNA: TGTGCCAGCGAAGCCCTAGCATCCGCATTAGGTGAGCAGTTCTTC
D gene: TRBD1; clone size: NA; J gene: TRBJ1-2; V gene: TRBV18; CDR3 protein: CASSPLGQVNGYGYTF; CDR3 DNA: TGTGCCAGCTCACCATTGGGACAGGTAAACGGCTATGGCTACACCTTC
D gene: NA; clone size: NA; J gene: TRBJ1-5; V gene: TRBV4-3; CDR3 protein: CASSQEAGSNQPQHF; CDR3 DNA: TGCGCCAGCAGCCAAGAAGCAGGTAGCAATCAGCCCCAGCATTTT
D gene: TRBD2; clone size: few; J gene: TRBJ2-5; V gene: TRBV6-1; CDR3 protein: CASRGGPRRQETQYF; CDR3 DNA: TGTGCCAGCCGGGGGGGGCCTCGGAGGCAAGAGACCCAGTACTTC
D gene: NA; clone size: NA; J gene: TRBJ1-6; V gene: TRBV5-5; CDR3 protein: CASTHFDRTRYNSPLHF; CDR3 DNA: TGTGCCAGCACACACTTCGACAGGACGAGATATAATTCACCCCTCCACTTT
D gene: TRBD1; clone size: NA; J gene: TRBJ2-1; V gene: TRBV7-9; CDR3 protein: CASSFPWDSRLNEQFF; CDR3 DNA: TGTGCCAGCAGCTTCCCCTGGGACAGCCGTCTCAATGAGCAGTTCTTC
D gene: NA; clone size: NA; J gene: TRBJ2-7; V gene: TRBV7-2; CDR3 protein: CASTLSGLEQYF; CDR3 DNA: TGTGCCAGCACCCTCTCGGGTCTCGAGCAGTACTTC
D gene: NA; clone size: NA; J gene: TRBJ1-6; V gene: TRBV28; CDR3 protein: CASWGEGSSYNSPLHF; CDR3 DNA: TGTGCCAGCTGGGGGGAGGGATCCTCCTATAATTCACCCCTCCACTTT
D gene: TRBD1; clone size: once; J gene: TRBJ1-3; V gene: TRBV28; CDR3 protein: CASSSRGQGGTGNTIYF; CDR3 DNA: TGTGCCAGCAGTTCCCGGGGACAGGGAGGGACTGGAAACACCATATATTTT
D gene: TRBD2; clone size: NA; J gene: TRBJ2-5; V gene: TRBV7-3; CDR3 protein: CASSPSGVLETQYF; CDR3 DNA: TGTGCCAGCAGCCCAAGCGGGGTTTTAGAGACCCAGTACTTC
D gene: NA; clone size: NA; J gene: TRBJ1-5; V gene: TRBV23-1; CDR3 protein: CASSLNLPDSNQPQHF; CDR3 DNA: TGCGCCAGCAGTCTCAATCTCCCGGACAGTAATCAGCCCCAGCATTTT
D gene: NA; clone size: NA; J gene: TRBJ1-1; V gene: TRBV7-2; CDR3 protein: CASSIRAPTAGTEAFF; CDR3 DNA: TGTGCCAGCAGCATCCGGGCCCCAACTGCGGGCACTGAAGCTTTCTTT
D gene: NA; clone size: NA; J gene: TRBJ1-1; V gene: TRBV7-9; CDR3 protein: CASSFPGPTEAFF; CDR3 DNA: TGTGCCAGCAGCTTCCCAGGGCCCACTGAAGCTTTCTTT
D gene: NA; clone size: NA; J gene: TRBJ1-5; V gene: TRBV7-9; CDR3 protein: CASSPAGEDQPQHF; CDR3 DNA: TGTGCCAGCAGCCCAGCGGGGGAGGATCAGCCCCAGCATTTT
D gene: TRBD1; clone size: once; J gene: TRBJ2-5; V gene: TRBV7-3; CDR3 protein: CASSLGQGAVGETQYF; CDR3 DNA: TGTGCCAGCAGCTTAGGACAGGGGGCTGTGGGAGAGACCCAGTACTTC
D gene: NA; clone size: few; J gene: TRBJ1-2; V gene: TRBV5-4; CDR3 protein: CASSPRGEGYGYTF; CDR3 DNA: TGTGCCAGCAGCCCCAGGGGTGAGGGCTATGGCTACACCTTC
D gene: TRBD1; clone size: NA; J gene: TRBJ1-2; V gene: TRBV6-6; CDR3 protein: CASSYSDRDGGYTF; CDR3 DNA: TGTGCCAGCAGTTACTCGGACAGGGATGGTGGCTACACCTTC
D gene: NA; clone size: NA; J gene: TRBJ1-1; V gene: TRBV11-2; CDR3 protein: CASSLLLMNTEAFF; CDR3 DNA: TGTGCCAGCAGCTTACTCCTTATGAACACTGAAGCTTTCTTT
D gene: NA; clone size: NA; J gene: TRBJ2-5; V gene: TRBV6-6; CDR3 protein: CASSYVSGVGETQYF; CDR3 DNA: TGTGCCAGCAGTTACGTATCAGGGGTTGGAGAGACCCAGTACTTC
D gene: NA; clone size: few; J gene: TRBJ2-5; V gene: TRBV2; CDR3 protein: CASRARAQGKETQYF; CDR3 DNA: TGTGCCAGCAGAGCCCGGGCCCAGGGGAAAGAGACCCAGTACTTC
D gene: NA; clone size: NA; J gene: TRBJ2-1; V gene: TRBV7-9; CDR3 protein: CASSSRYNNYNEQFF; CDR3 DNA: TGTGCCAGCAGCTCGCGGTACAATAATTACAATGAGCAGTTCTTC
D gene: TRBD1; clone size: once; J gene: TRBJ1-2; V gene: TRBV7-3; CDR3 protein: CASSRTGQGEGYTF; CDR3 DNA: TGTGCCAGCAGCCGTACGGGACAGGGTGAGGGCTACACCTTC
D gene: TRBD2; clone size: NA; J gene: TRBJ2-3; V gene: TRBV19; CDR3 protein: CASSMAFIGGGGTDTQYF; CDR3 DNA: TGTGCCAGTAGTATGGCCTTCATTGGCGGGGGTGGGACAGATACGCAGTATTTT
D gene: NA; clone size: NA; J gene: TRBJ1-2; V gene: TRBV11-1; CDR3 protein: CASSLDRSGYTF; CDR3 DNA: TGTGCCAGCAGCTTAGACAGGTCGGGCTACACCTTC
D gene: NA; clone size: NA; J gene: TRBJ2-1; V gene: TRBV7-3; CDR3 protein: CASSTTAYNEQFF; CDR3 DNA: TGTGCCAGCAGCACGACAGCGTACAATGAGCAGTTCTTC
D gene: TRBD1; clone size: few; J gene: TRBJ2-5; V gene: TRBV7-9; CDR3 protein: CASSFPGQGAVETQYF; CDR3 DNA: TGTGCCAGCAGCTTCCCGGGACAGGGGGCTGTGGAGACCCAGTACTTC
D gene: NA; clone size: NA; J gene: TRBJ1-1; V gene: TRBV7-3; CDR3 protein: CASSRTLNTEAFF; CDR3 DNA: TGTGCCAGCAGCCGAACACTGAACACTGAAGCTTTCTTT
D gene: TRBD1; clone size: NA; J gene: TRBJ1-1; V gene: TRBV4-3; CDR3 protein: CASSHVGQGGDTEAFF; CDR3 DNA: TGCGCCAGCAGCCACGTGGGACAGGGTGGAGACACTGAAGCTTTCTTT
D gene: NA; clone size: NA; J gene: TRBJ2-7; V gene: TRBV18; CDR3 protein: CASSPPTGRYEQYF; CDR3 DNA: TGTGCCAGCTCGCCCCCAACAGGGCGCTACGAGCAGTACTTC
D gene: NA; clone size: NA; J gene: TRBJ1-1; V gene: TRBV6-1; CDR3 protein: CASREHLNTEAFF; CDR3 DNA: TGTGCCAGCAGGGAACACTTGAACACTGAAGCTTTCTTT
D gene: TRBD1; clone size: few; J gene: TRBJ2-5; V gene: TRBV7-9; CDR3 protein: CASSPQGAGRETQYF; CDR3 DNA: TGTGCCAGCAGCCCACAGGGGGCAGGGCGAGAGACCCAGTACTTC
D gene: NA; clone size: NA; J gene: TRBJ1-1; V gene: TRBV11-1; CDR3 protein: CASSSLVNTEAFF; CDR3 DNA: TGTGCCAGCAGCTCCTTAGTGAACACTGAAGCTTTCTTT
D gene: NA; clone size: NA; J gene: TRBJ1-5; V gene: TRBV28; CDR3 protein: CASSLNGGAGQPQHF; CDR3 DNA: TGTGCCAGCAGTTTAAATGGGGGGGCTGGACAGCCCCAGCATTTT
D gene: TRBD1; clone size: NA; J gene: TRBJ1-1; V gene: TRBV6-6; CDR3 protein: CASSETGPNSAEAFF; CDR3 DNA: TGTGCCAGCAGTGAGACAGGGCCGAACTCCGCTGAAGCTTTCTTT
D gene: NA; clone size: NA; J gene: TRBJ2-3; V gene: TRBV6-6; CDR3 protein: CASSSLRDTQYF; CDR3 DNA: TGTGCCAGCAGTTCCCTCCGGGATACGCAGTATTTT
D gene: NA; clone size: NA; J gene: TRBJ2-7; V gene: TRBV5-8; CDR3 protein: CASSLSLEQYF; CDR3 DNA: TGTGCCAGCAGCTTGTCACTCGAGCAGTACTTC
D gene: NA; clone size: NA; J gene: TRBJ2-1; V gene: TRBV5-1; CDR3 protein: CASSLQGGGGNEQFF; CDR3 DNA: TGCGCCAGCAGCTTGCAAGGGGGCGGGGGGAATGAGCAGTTCTTC
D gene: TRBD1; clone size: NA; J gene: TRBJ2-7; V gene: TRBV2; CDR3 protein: CASSEAGQGFFEQYF; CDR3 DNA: TGTGCCAGCAGTGAAGCGGGACAGGGATTCTTCGAGCAGTACTTC